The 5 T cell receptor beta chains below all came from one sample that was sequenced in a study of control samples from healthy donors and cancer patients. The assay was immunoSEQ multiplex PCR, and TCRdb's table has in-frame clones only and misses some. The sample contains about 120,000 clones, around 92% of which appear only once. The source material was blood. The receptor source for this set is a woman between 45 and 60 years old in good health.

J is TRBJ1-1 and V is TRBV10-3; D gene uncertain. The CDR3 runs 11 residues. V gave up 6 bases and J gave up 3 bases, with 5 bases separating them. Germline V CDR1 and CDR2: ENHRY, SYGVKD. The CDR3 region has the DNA TGTGCCATCAGGGGAGACACTGAAGCTTTCTTT. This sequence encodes CAIRGDTEAFF.

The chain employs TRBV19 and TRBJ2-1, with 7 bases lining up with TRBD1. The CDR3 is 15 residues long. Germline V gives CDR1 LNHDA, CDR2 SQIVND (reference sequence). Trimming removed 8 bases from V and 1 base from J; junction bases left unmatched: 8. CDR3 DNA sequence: TGTGCCAGTGCGTTCGACAGGGCATCCTACAATGAGCAGTTCTTC. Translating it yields CASAFDRASYNEQFF. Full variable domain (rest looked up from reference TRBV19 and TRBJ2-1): DGGITQSPKYLFRKEGQNVTLSCEQNLNHDAMYWYRQDPGQGLRLIYYSQIVNDFQKGDIAEGYSVSREKKESFPLTVTSAQKNPTAFYLCASAFDRASYNEQFFGPGTRLTVL.

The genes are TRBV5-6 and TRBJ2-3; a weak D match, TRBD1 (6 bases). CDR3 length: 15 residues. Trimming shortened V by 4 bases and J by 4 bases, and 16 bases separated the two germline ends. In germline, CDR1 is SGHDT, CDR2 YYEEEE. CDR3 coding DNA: TGTGCCAGCAGCCCGGTGAGGGGGTTCGCAGATACGCAGTATTTT. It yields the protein CASSPVRGFADTQYF.

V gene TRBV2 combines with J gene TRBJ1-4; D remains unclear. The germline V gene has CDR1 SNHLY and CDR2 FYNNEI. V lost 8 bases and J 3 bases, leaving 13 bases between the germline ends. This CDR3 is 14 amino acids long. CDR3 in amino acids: CASLDIRPNEKLFF. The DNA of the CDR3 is TGTGCCAGCTTGGATATCCGGCCTAATGAAAAACTGTTTTTT.

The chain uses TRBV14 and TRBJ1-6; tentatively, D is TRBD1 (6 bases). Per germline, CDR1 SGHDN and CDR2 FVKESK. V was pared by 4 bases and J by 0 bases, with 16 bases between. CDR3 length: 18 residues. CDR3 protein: CASSLGGTFSSYNSPLHF. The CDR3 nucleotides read TGTGCCAGCAGCCTAGGGGGGACTTTCAGCTCCTATAATTCACCCCTCCACTTT.